This entry lists 5 T cell receptor beta chains sequenced from one sample in a study of shared clonotypes between healthy human individuals. Measured with immunoSEQ multiplex PCR; TCRdb has only the in-frame clones, and not every one. The data hold more than 900,000 clones, with 78% observed a single time. Material: memory CD4+ T cells from PBMCs. Subset defined: CD45RA-negative fraction. The source of these receptors is a man between 18 and 29 years old in good health. Some clones in this sample may be carry-over from other donors' samples.

This clone was detected once. This chain links TRBV18 with TRBJ1-4; 7 bases map to TRBD1. The CDR3 is made up of 17 amino acids. Germline assignment: CDR1 KGHSH and CDR2 LQKENI. The ends lost 4 bases at V and 5 bases at J; junction bases unmatched: 13. DNA for the CDR3: TGTGCCAGCTCACGCGGTGGGACAGCCCCCTCAAATGAAAAACTGTTTTTT. Translation: CASSRGGTAPSNEKLFF.

The chain joins TRBV5-1 to TRBJ1-5; D is undetermined. The CDR3 totals 13 residues. Germline V gene lookup returns CDR1 SGHRS and CDR2 YFSETQ. V lost 5 bases and J 5 bases, leaving 11 bases between the germline ends. The CDR3 sequence is CASRASADQPQHF. Here the CDR3 DNA reads TGCGCCAGCAGAGCTTCGGCAGATCAGCCCCAGCATTTT.

The sample holds a few counts of this clone. The chain joins TRBV29-1 to TRBJ2-7; 7 bases are a match to TRBD2. CDR1 SQVTM and CDR2 ANQGSEA come from the germline V gene. After removal of 8 bases from V and 1 base from J, the junction contained 11 bases not matched to a gene. The CDR3 contains 14 residues. The CDR3 DNA reads TGCAGCACGACCGGGCAGGGAGGGTCCTACGAGCAGTACTTC. Its translation: CSTTGQGGSYEQYF.

This clone turned up a few times. The chain has TRBV7-2 and TRBJ2-5; D may be TRBD1 (6 bases). The CDR3 is made up of 13 amino acids. V gave up 7 bases and J gave up 2 bases, with 11 bases separating them. Germline assignment: CDR1 SGHTA and CDR2 FQGNSA. The CDR3 bases are TGTGCCAGCAAGAAGGACAGACAAGAGACCCAGTACTTC. Amino acid sequence: CASKKDRQETQYF.

This chain uses TRBV7-8 with TRBJ2-5; D is perhaps TRBD2 (6 bases). The DNA matches TRBJ2-7 better at its end, which makes the J call doubtful. Looked up from germline, CDR1 is SGHVS and CDR2 is FQNEAQ. The CDR3 has 15 amino acids. The CDR3 bases are TGTGCCAGCAGCTCGCTCGGCGGGGATTCCTACGAGCAGTACTTC. Protein product: CASSSLGGDSYEQYF.